The following is a T cell receptor (beta chain) sequence with its context. As yet, its antigen is unknown. Coverage ceases 3 residues before the CDR3 finishes, and the germline J gene fills in the end. CDR3 length: 13 amino acids. CDR1 LNHDA and CDR2 SQIVND come from the germline V gene (reference sequence). The V end was cut by 5 bases, the J end by 4 bases, with 11 bases between. This sample is drawn from a study of T cell clonality in common variable immunodeficiency. Findings and limits, study-wide: In common variable immunodeficiency, TCR beta chains reportedly carried fewer deletions and N-nucleotide insertions. Shared TCRbeta clones were fewer between CVID subjects than controls. Patient heterogeneity in the CVID cohort limited correlations between repertoire features and clinical complications.

The data were produced by immunoSEQ multiplex PCR, yet TCRdb's version contains in-frame clones alone and is incomplete. The sample shows some 25,000 clones, no singletons; the ten largest hold 8.9%. Patients and controls were mostly of Caucasian heritage. Input material: peripheral blood mononuclear cells. The sequence derives from a human donor with common variable immunodeficiency. The rearrangement links TRBV19 to TRBJ1-1, with D possibly matching TRBD1 (5 bases). CDR3 bases read: TGTGCCAGTAGTCGGGGGGACGGCACTGAA. Residues: CASSRGDGTE. From start to end, the CDR3 is CASSRGDGTEAFF.